This entry lists 9 T cell receptor beta chains sequenced from one sample in a study of identical twins. TCRdb reanalysed the 5' RACE reads using MiXCR and keeps one entry per CDR3 protein. The sample comprises roughly 250,000 distinct CDR3 sequences, more than 13% of which are singletons, and under 9.5% rests with the top ten. Sequenced sample: memory (CD45RO+) T cells sorted from blood. These receptors all come from a woman under 30 in good health.

This clonotype was recorded a few times. This rearrangement joins TRBV7-9 to TRBJ1-2; TRBD1 might be the D (5 bases). The CDR3 covers 14 residues. Trimming took off 1 base at V and 6 bases at J, with 12 bases between the two ends. Germline CDR1 is SEHNR and CDR2 is FQNEAQ (reference sequence). The CDR3 DNA reads TGTGCCAGCAGCTTAGGAGGCGGCAGGGATGGCTACACCTTC. It encodes CASSLGGGRDGYTF.

This clonotype appeared a few times. This chain uses TRBV20-1 with TRBJ2-5; unclear D gene. CDR3 size: 11 residues. Germline CDR1 and CDR2: DFQATT and SNEGSKA (reference sequence). Trimming removed 8 bases at V and 5 bases at J, with 12 bases between. CDR3 loop: CSWGLRETQYF. CDR3 bases: TGCAGTTGGGGTTTGAGGGAGACCCAGTACTTC.

This clonotype was seen a handful of times. V and J are TRBV29-1 and TRBJ1-1; 8 bases align to TRBD1. V was clipped by 7 bases and J by 2 bases; unmatched bases: 6. CDR1 is SQVTM, CDR2 ANQGSEA, per germline. This CDR3 has 13 residues. The CDR3 sequence is CSATGGINTEAFF. The CDR3, as DNA: TGCAGCGCAACAGGGGGTATTAACACTGAAGCTTTCTTT. Full variable domain (rest looked up from reference TRBV29-1 and TRBJ1-1): SAVISQKPSRDICQRGTSLTIQCQVDSQVTMMFWYRQQPGQSLTLIATANQGSEATYESGFVIDKFPISRPNLTFSTLTVSNMSPEDSSIYLCSATGGINTEAFFGQGTRLTVV.

This clonotype was counted a few times. J is TRBJ1-1 and V is TRBV7-9; D remains ambiguous. V was pared by 7 bases and J by 2 bases, with 8 bases between. CDR3 length equals 12 residues. CDR1 is SEHNR, CDR2 FQNEAQ, per germline (reference sequence). CDR3 loop: CASTRPNTEAFF. For the CDR3, the DNA is TGTGCCAGCACCCGTCCAAACACTGAAGCTTTCTTT.

This chain links TRBV6-1 with TRBJ1-2; D is uncertain. Trimming took off 5 bases at V and 4 bases at J, with 11 bases between the two ends. The V gene's germline CDR1 is MNHNS and CDR2 SASEGT. This CDR3 has 13 amino acids. The CDR3, as DNA: TGTGCCAGCAGTAGGACGGTATCCTATGGCTACACCTTC. This codes for CASSRTVSYGYTF.

This clonotype has at least ten counts. CDR3 in amino acids: CASSQAAPSTSGSEDTQYF. The CDR3 DNA follows: TGTGCCAGCAGCCAAGCCGCCCCATCGACTAGCGGGTCTGAGGATACGCAGTATTTT. The genes are TRBV4-2 and TRBJ2-3; TRBD2 matches at 10 bases. CDR1 is LGHNA and CDR2 is YNFKEQ in the germline V gene. The ends lost 1 base at V and 6 bases at J; junction bases unmatched: 16. This CDR3 spans 19 amino acids.

This sequence joins TRBV11-2 and TRBJ2-1, with D perhaps matching TRBD1 (6 bases). V shed 4 bases and J shed 9 bases, with 10 bases lying between them. The V gene's germline CDR1 is SGHAT and CDR2 FQNNGV. This CDR3 is 12 amino acids long. CDR3 nucleotide sequence: TGTGCCAGCAGCTCAGGGGTTGGTGAGCAGTTCTTC. It specifies CASSSGVGEQFF.

The genes are TRBV11-3 and TRBJ2-1; 8 bases agree with TRBD2. Germline assignment: CDR1 SGHNT and CDR2 YENEEA. V shed 3 bases, J shed 7 bases, and the junction held 8 bases outside the gene matches. This CDR3 region has 15 residues. In DNA, the CDR3 is TGTGCCAGCAGCTTCGGGGGGGCGAGGAGGAATGAGCAGTTCTTC. Protein: CASSFGGARRNEQFF. The full variable domain, in which reference TRBV11-3 and TRBJ2-1 provide the parts outside the CDR3, is EAGVVQSPRYKIIEKKQPVAFWCNPISGHNTLYWYLQNLGQGPELLIRYENEEAVDDSQLPKDRFSAERLKGVDSTLKIQPAELGDSAVYLCASSFGGARRNEQFFGPGTRLTVL.

The chain joins TRBV4-3 to TRBJ1-2, with 7 positions matching TRBD1. V shed 3 bases and J 3 bases; nucleotides not matched to a gene: 4. Per the germline V gene, CDR1 is LGHNA and CDR2 is YSLEER. The CDR3 spans 14 residues. CDR3: CASSHTDRDYGYTF. Written as DNA, the CDR3 is TGCGCCAGCAGCCATACTGACAGGGACTATGGCTACACCTTC.